This T cell receptor (beta chain) was captured in a study of tumor-infiltrating lymphocytes in primary liver carcinoma. Whole-study context: Men as well as women, aged 30 to 69 years, made up the patients.

Study results and limitations: Tumor top-250-clone fraction significantly exceeded that of blood (p = 0.039). Reduced overlap was seen in tumor-adjacent and tumor-blood pairs versus tumor region pairs.

Synthesis of TCR beta cDNA was carried out from around 500 ng total RNA with a constant-region primer. Three nested multiplex PCR rounds, a slightly modified ARM-PCR, produced the libraries for TCR beta. The first two PCR rounds used TRBV1-TRBV30 forward primers with a C-beta reverse primer, roughly 10 cycles each. TCRdb called the multiplex PCR reads again in MiXCR, with one record for every CDR3 protein. The sample holds about 200,000 distinct CDR3 sequences, approximately 64% seen once. With respect to this clonotype: Its matching antigen is unknown.

Per germline, CDR1 SGHAT and CDR2 FQNNGV. The CDR3 loop spans 14 amino acids. With 11 bases removed from V and 2 bases from J, the gap between germline ends came to 18 bases. The authors took blood RNA from unsorted whole blood and also extracted germline DNA. HBV chronically infected the treatment-naive patients. The rearrangement links TRBV11-2 to TRBJ1-2; unclear D gene. The source material was peripheral blood. The TCR was taken from a woman aged 55-75 years with primary liver carcinoma and hepatitis B virus infection. The CDR3 sequence is CAGNRPDKNYGYTF. CDR3 sequence (DNA): TGTGCCGGCAACCGGCCAGACAAGAACTATGGCTACACCTTC.